The 4 T cell receptor beta chains below were found in one sample sequenced in a study of cytomegalovirus exposure and HLA in healthy donors. PCR involved 60 Vbeta and 13 Jbeta primers. Sequenced by immunoSEQ multiplex PCR; TCRdb stores in-frame clones only, minus some. Here the sample spans around 150,000 clones, roughly 80% being singletons. Sequenced material: PBMCs. These receptors came from a human donor in good health.

There are a few counts of this clone. The V call is TRBV5-4, the J call TRBJ1-1, with a weak D call TRBD1 (6 bases). CDR3 size: 17 residues. Germline V gives CDR1 SGHNT, CDR2 YYREEE (reference sequence). V was shortened by 2 bases and J by 2 bases, with 19 bases between the two germline ends. The CDR3 DNA reads TGTGCCAGCAGCTTCCCAAACCGGGACACCGTAAACACTGAAGCTTTCTTT. It is translated as CASSFPNRDTVNTEAFF.

This clone was seen more than once but under ten times. The CDR3: CASSLGRGTEAFF. The CDR3 region has the DNA TGTGCCAGCAGCCTGGGCAGGGGCACTGAAGCTTTCTTT. The chain recombines TRBV14 with TRBJ1-1; possibly TRBD1 for D (6 bases). V was cut by 4 bases and J by 4 bases, with 10 bases left in between. The CDR3 extends over 13 amino acids. From germline, CDR1 is SGHDN and CDR2 FVKESK.

In its sample, this clone was seen a few times. The V gene is TRBV27, the J gene TRBJ2-6; maybe TRBD1 (5 bases). CDR1 and CDR2 (germline): MNHEY, SMNVEV (reference sequence). V lost 8 bases and J 0 bases, leaving 11 bases between the germline ends. The CDR3 length is 15 residues. CDR3 DNA: TGTGCCAGCGCCAGACAGAGCTCTGGGGCCAACGTCCTGACTTTC. It specifies CASARQSSGANVLTF.

This clone came up a few times. The V and J genes are TRBV7-6 and TRBJ2-2; maybe TRBD2 (5 bases). V was clipped by 4 bases and J by 1 base, with 13 bases between them. Germline V CDR1 and CDR2: SGHVS, FNYEAQ. CDR3 length: 16 amino acids. The CDR3 spells CASSSSLGLNTGELFF. The CDR3 DNA reads as TGTGCCAGCAGCTCATCACTAGGATTGAACACCGGGGAGCTGTTTTTT.